Below, 18 T cell receptor beta chains from the same sample are listed, as sequenced in a study of cytomegalovirus exposure and HLA in healthy donors. Use of 60 Vbeta and 13 Jbeta primers characterized the PCR. Produced via immunoSEQ multiplex PCR; TCRdb's table is partial and in-frame only. Here the sample spans approximately 150,000 clones, about two thirds being singletons. Sequencing was carried out using PBMCs. These receptors originate from a woman younger than 45 in good health and CMV-seronegative.

This clone was recorded once. The chain carries TRBV9 and TRBJ1-1; D is unclear. CDR1 is SGDLS, CDR2 YYNGEE, per germline. The CDR3 is 13 amino acids. V lost 0 bases and J lost 2, with 5 bases in between. CDR3 residues: CASSVGANTEAFF. The CDR3 DNA reads TGTGCCAGCAGCGTAGGGGCTAACACTGAAGCTTTCTTT.

The chain is built from TRBV18 and TRBJ2-7, with a possible D match to TRBD2 (6 bases). This CDR3 has 15 amino acids. Germline lookup yields CDR1 KGHSH and CDR2 LQKENI. V lost 2 bases, J lost 5 bases, and 16 bases lay in between. The CDR3 DNA reads as TGTGCCAGCTCACCAGTCCGGGACTCCTACGACGAGCAGTACTTC. Its protein is CASSPVRDSYDEQYF.

The V and J genes are TRBV19 and TRBJ1-6; the match to TRBD1 covers 7 bases. Germline V gene sequence: CDR1 LNHDA, CDR2 SQIVND (reference sequence). The CDR3 loop spans 15 amino acids. The V segment lost 4 bases and the J segment 9 bases; nucleotides outside the gene matches: 9. CDR3 amino acids: CASSTQTGTSSPLHF. CDR3 DNA: TGTGCCAGTAGTACCCAGACAGGGACGAGTTCACCCCTCCACTTT.

This chain connects TRBV2 to TRBJ2-7; 11 bases line up with TRBD2. Looked up from germline, CDR1 is SNHLY and CDR2 is FYNNEI. V trimming: 6 bases; J trimming: 2 bases; junction bases outside the gene matches: 3. The CDR3 extends over 14 amino acids. CDR3 residues: CASRGTSGPYEQYF. The CDR3 coding sequence is TGTGCCAGCAGGGGGACTAGCGGCCCCTACGAGCAGTACTTC.

This clone was counted a single time. The chain links TRBV7-6 to TRBJ2-5; 7 bases are a match to TRBD2. The junction had 6 bases not matched to a gene; V was cut back by 1 base and J by 4 bases. The CDR3 consists of 15 residues. Germline CDR1 and CDR2: SGHVS and FNYEAQ. CDR3 bases: TGTGCCAGCAGCTTAGGGTTTGGGGGGGGAGAGACCCAGTACTTC. It yields the protein CASSLGFGGGETQYF.

This clone was detected once. CDR3 loop: CASSSDRGYGYTF. The DNA of the CDR3 is TGTGCCAGCAGCTCGGACAGGGGGTATGGCTACACCTTC. V and J are TRBV7-9 and TRBJ1-2, with 10 bases lining up with TRBD1. V lost 4 bases and J lost 5; bases outside the gene matches: 1. This CDR3 spans 13 amino acids. Germline V gene data show CDR1 as SEHNR and CDR2 as FQNEAQ (reference sequence).

J is TRBJ1-1 and V is TRBV29-1; TRBD1 aligns across 7 bases. The CDR3 is made up of 12 amino acids. Trimming took 7 bases from V and 8 from J; bases not matched to a gene: 10. The germline V gene encodes CDR1 SQVTM and CDR2 ANQGSEA. CDR3 loop: CSDNKGTDEAFF. As DNA, the CDR3 is TGCAGCGATAATAAGGGGACAGACGAAGCTTTCTTT.

V is TRBV6-4 and J is TRBJ2-3; possibly TRBD1 for D (6 bases). Germline V lookup: CDR1 MRHNA, CDR2 SNTAGT. The CDR3 has 18 residues. Trimming cost V 6 bases and J 1 base, with 23 bases left between them. The CDR3 DNA reads as TGTGCCAGCAGGAAGTCCCGGGACAAATTGCGTGGCACAGATACGCAGTATTTT. As protein: CASRKSRDKLRGTDTQYF.

The rearrangement joins TRBV19 to TRBJ2-1; perhaps TRBD2 as D (5 bases). CDR1 and CDR2 from the germline V gene are LNHDA and SQIVND (reference sequence). Deletions cut 2 bases from V and 3 bases from J, with 11 bases between. This CDR3 has 15 amino acids. The CDR3: CASSIKEGGYNEQFF. The CDR3 bases are TGTGCCAGTAGTATAAAAGAGGGCGGCTACAATGAGCAGTTCTTC.

This rearrangement joins TRBV20-1 to TRBJ2-7; D possibly corresponds to TRBD1 (5 bases). This CDR3 comprises 11 residues. Germline values: CDR1 DFQATT, CDR2 SNEGSKA (reference sequence). Trimming took 6 bases from V and 1 from J, leaving 7 bases between them. The CDR3 coding sequence is TGCAGTGCGGGGCCATCCTACGAGCAGTACTTC. It translates to CSAGPSYEQYF.

The chain employs TRBV7-3 and TRBJ2-1; TRBD2 matches at 8 bases. Germline V lookup: CDR1 SGHTA, CDR2 FQGTGA. V dropped 5 bases and J dropped 3; count of bases not matched to a gene: 9. CDR3 length equals 16 residues. DNA for the CDR3: TGTGCCAGCAGCCTATTAGGGAGCGGGGGCTACAATGAGCAGTTCTTC. This translates into CASSLLGSGGYNEQFF.

The sample holds a few counts of this clone. This rearrangement joins TRBV2 to TRBJ2-1, with D maybe TRBD2 (6 bases). The germline V and J ends were trimmed by 3 bases and 4 bases, with 13 bases remaining between them. The CDR3 runs to 15 residues. The germline V gene has CDR1 SNHLY and CDR2 FYNNEI. The CDR3 coding sequence is TGTGCCAGCAGTGACCCCCTAGCGAGATACAATGAGCAGTTCTTC. Its protein product is CASSDPLARYNEQFF.

The chain carries TRBV19 and TRBJ1-4, with 8 bases fitting TRBD1. J lost 7 bases, V lost 5 bases, and 9 bases had no gene match. The CDR3 is made up of 15 amino acids. From germline, CDR1 is LNHDA and CDR2 SQIVND (reference sequence). CDR3 protein: CASSARTGRVEKLFF. CDR3 coding DNA: TGTGCCAGTAGTGCTAGGACAGGGAGGGTTGAAAAACTGTTTTTT.

This clone was counted only a few times. The V and J genes are TRBV7-9 and TRBJ2-5, with 10 nucleotides matching TRBD2. The CDR3 spans 17 residues. CDR1 is SEHNR, CDR2 FQNEAQ, per germline (reference sequence). The trim removed 0 bases at V and 5 bases at J, leaving 9 bases unmatched. CDR3 residues: CASSLAFISGRSETQYF. CDR3 coding DNA: TGTGCCAGCAGCTTAGCGTTTATTAGCGGGAGGTCGGAGACCCAGTACTTC.

The chain carries TRBV7-9 and TRBJ2-7, with D uncertain. Germline values: CDR1 SEHNR, CDR2 FQNEAQ (reference sequence). Trimming took off 5 bases at V and 4 bases at J, with 15 bases between the two ends. The CDR3 has 14 amino acids. The CDR3 DNA is TGTGCCAGCAGCCGACTCGACTTTTTATACGAGCAGTACTTC. This sequence encodes CASSRLDFLYEQYF.

The chain couples TRBV5-1 to TRBJ2-1, with 7 bases lining up with TRBD2. The CDR3 loop spans 13 amino acids. J lost 5 bases, V lost 5 bases, and 4 bases had no gene match. Germline V lookup: CDR1 SGHRS, CDR2 YFSETQ. The CDR3 region has the DNA TGCGCCAGCAGTCCTAGCGGTAACAATGAGCAGTTCTTC. It translates to CASSPSGNNEQFF.

This chain uses TRBV28 with TRBJ2-1, with TRBD2 matching over 12 bases. CDR1 and CDR2 (germline): MDHEN, SYDVKM. This CDR3 is 18 amino acids long. The V gene end was trimmed by 5 bases and the J gene end by 4 bases; junction bases not matched to a gene: 12. This CDR3 reads CASSTRRLAGEEYNEQFF. As DNA, the CDR3 is TGTGCCAGCAGTACTCGACGACTAGCGGGAGAGGAGTACAATGAGCAGTTCTTC.

The rearrangement uses TRBV6-5 and TRBJ1-5; D gene uncertain. This CDR3 has 13 amino acids. From germline, CDR1 is MNHEY and CDR2 SVGAGI. Trimming took off 4 bases at V and 4 bases at J, with 8 bases between the two ends. CDR3 coding DNA: TGTGCCAGCAGTTCTCGGGAGAATCAGCCCCAGCATTTT. The encoded protein is CASSSRENQPQHF.